A single sample gave rise to the 17 T cell receptor beta chains below, sequenced in a study of OX40 agonist ivuxolimab in advanced cancers. Using immunoSEQ multiplex PCR, the repertoire was profiled, and TCRdb retains in-frame clones only, with some absent. The data show about 51,000 clones, more than 65% seen once. Sequenced material: CD4+ or CD8+ T cells sorted from blood, taken in a trial of the OX40 agonist ivuxolimab. These receptors were obtained from an adult with an advanced solid tumor such as melanoma, head and neck, liver or kidney cancer.

The rearrangement uses TRBV7-4 and TRBJ2-7; D is unclear. With 5 bases removed from V and 3 bases from J, the gap between germline ends came to 14 bases. CDR3 length equals 14 residues. Germline V lookup: CDR1 SGHVT, CDR2 SQSDAQ. As DNA, the CDR3 is TGTGCCAGCAGCCCCCGGAGCGTGCTCTACGAGCAGTACTTC. Its protein product is CASSPRSVLYEQYF.

Judged by abundance, this clone is medium-sized. J is TRBJ1-1 and V is TRBV19, with D maybe TRBD1 (5 bases). V gave up 3 bases and J gave up 6 bases, with 14 bases separating them. The CDR3 is made up of 14 amino acids. Germline CDR1 LNHDA, CDR2 SQIVND (reference sequence). The CDR3 region has the DNA TGTGCCAGTAGTATTAGGCAGGGACGCGCTGAAGCTTTCTTT. It translates to CASSIRQGRAEAFF. Supplemented by reference TRBV19 and TRBJ1-1, the full variable domain reads DGGITQSPKYLFRKEGQNVTLSCEQNLNHDAMYWYRQDPGQGLRLIYYSQIVNDFQKGDIAEGYSVSREKKESFPLTVTSAQKNPTAFYLCASSIRQGRAEAFFGQGTRLTVV.

V gene TRBV5-4 combines with J gene TRBJ1-1, with a tentative D call TRBD1 (5 bases). Germline CDR1 and CDR2: SGHNT and YYREEE (reference sequence). The CDR3 length is 14 residues. Trimming removed 2 bases at V and 5 bases at J, with 13 bases between. CDR3 protein: CASSFRAPGTEAFF. CDR3 sequence (DNA): TGTGCCAGCAGCTTCAGGGCCCCGGGGACTGAAGCTTTCTTT. The variable domain in full, with the rest retrieved from reference TRBV5-4 and TRBJ1-1, is ETGVTQSPTHLIKTRGQQVTLRCSSQSGHNTVSWYQQALGQGPQFIFQYYREEENGRGNFPPRFSGLQFPNYSSELNVNALELDDSALYLCASSFRAPGTEAFFGQGTRLTVV.

This sequence joins TRBV5-1 and TRBJ2-3; TRBD2 matches 12 bases. The junction had 4 bases not matched to a gene; V was cut back by 0 bases and J by 2 bases. The CDR3 consists of 17 residues. Germline V lookup: CDR1 SGHRS, CDR2 YFSETQ. CDR3 loop: CASSLVTSGGSTDTQYF. The CDR3 DNA is TGCGCCAGCAGCTTGGTGACTAGCGGGGGTTCCACAGATACGCAGTATTTT.

The J gene is TRBJ2-7, the V gene TRBV19; tentative D call: TRBD2 (5 bases). The CDR3 is 14 residues long. Germline assignment: CDR1 LNHDA and CDR2 SQIVND (reference sequence). V dropped 1 base and J dropped 0 bases, with 7 bases sitting between them. The CDR3 reads CASSIVRDSYEQYF. The CDR3 DNA is TGTGCCAGTAGTATAGTTCGGGACTCCTACGAGCAGTACTTC.

This clone was seen only a few times. The rearrangement links TRBV5-1 to TRBJ2-6; 8 bases fit TRBD1. The germline CDR1 and CDR2 sequences are SGHRS and YFSETQ. This CDR3 comprises 15 residues. Losses at the gene ends were 8 bases for V and 3 bases for J; bases not matched to a gene: 7. The CDR3 nucleotides are TGCGCCAGTTCTCCAGGGGGCAGTGGGGCCAACGTCCTGACTTTC. It encodes CASSPGGSGANVLTF.

J is TRBJ2-1 and V is TRBV7-8; 10 positions agree with TRBD2. Per the germline V gene, CDR1 is SGHVS and CDR2 is FQNEAQ. J was trimmed by 5 bases and V by 3 bases; bases with no gene match: 4. This CDR3 has 15 amino acids. Here the CDR3 DNA reads TGTGCCAGCAGCTTCCGGACTAGCGGAAACAATGAGCAGTTCTTC. It is translated as CASSFRTSGNNEQFF.

The rearrangement uses TRBV7-3 and TRBJ2-3; D remains unclear. The CDR3 length is 15 residues. Germline V gene data show CDR1 as SGHTA and CDR2 as FQGTGA. V shed 2 bases and J shed 4 bases, with 13 bases lying between them. The DNA for the CDR3 is TGTGCCAGCAGCTTACGTCCGGACGCCTCAGATACGCAGTATTTT. It is translated as CASSLRPDASDTQYF.

The chain couples TRBV2 to TRBJ2-3; the D call may be TRBD1 or TRBD2 (5 bases each). From germline, CDR1 is SNHLY and CDR2 FYNNEI. Trimming pared 6 bases from V and 1 base from J, leaving 17 bases between. CDR3 length: 16 amino acids. The CDR3 DNA follows: TGTGCCAGCAGAAGGGGTCGGGACGGCGGCACAGATACGCAGTATTTT. It encodes CASRRGRDGGTDTQYF.

This chain joins TRBV6-6 and TRBJ1-1; a possible D gene is TRBD1 (5 bases). Germline V gene data show CDR1 as MNHNY and CDR2 as SVGAGI (reference sequence). The V end was cut by 7 bases, the J end by 6 bases, with 15 bases between. The CDR3 sequence is 13 residues long. The CDR3 sequence: CASIQGGVAEAFF. CDR3 in DNA: TGTGCCAGCATTCAGGGAGGAGTAGCTGAAGCTTTCTTT.

V is TRBV19 and J is TRBJ2-5, with 10 bases aligning to TRBD1. The CDR3 is 14 amino acids. CDR1 LNHDA and CDR2 SQIVND come from the germline V gene (reference sequence). V was pared by 3 bases and J by 7 bases, with 5 bases of the junction left unmatched. The CDR3 protein is CASSIGTGAGTQYF. CDR3 bases: TGTGCCAGTAGTATTGGGACAGGGGCCGGGACCCAGTACTTC.

This rearrangement joins TRBV6-1 to TRBJ2-3; 10 nucleotides line up with TRBD1. The germline CDR1 and CDR2 sequences are MNHNS and SASEGT. After removal of 5 bases from V and 6 bases from J, the junction contained 5 bases not matched to a gene. The CDR3 consists of 14 residues. The CDR3 spells CASSIDRGPDTQYF. In DNA, the CDR3 is TGTGCCAGCAGTATCGACAGGGGGCCCGATACGCAGTATTTT.

In this sample, this clone turned up a few times. The J gene is TRBJ2-2, the V gene TRBV5-5; possible D gene TRBD1, 6 bases. The CDR3 is 15 residues long. Germline lookup yields CDR1 SGHKS and CDR2 YYEKEE (reference sequence). Deletions cut 1 base from V and 7 bases from J, with 14 bases between. Written as DNA, the CDR3 is TGTGCCAGCAGCTTGACCACCCAGGGGATCGGGGAGCTGTTTTTT. Encoded protein: CASSLTTQGIGELFF.

The chain links TRBV5-1 to TRBJ2-5; D is unclear. Trimming removed 0 bases at V and 2 bases at J, with 5 bases between. Germline values: CDR1 SGHRS, CDR2 YFSETQ. CDR3 length: 13 amino acids. CDR3 bases: TGCGCCAGCAGCTTGGCGCGGCAAGAGACCCAGTACTTC. The encoded protein is CASSLARQETQYF. Drawing the rest from reference TRBV5-1 and TRBJ2-5, the complete variable domain is KAGVTQTPRYLIKTRGQQVTLSCSPISGHRSVSWYQQTPGQGLQFLFEYFSETQRNKGNFPGRFSGRQFSNSRSEMNVSTLELGDSALYLCASSLARQETQYFGPGTRLLVL.

The chain is built from TRBV5-1 and TRBJ2-5, with a tentative D call TRBD1 (6 bases). V was cut by 1 base and J by 5 bases, with 6 bases left in between. The CDR3 consists of 12 residues. Looked up from germline, CDR1 is SGHRS and CDR2 is YFSETQ. The CDR3 region has the DNA TGCGCCAGCAGCTTGCAGGGGGAGACCCAGTACTTC. This sequence encodes CASSLQGETQYF.

The chain has TRBV7-9 and TRBJ2-1; 9 bases fit TRBD1. The CDR3 has 15 amino acids. CDR1 is SEHNR and CDR2 is FQNEAQ in the germline V gene (reference sequence). With V trimmed by 5 bases and J by 9 bases, 11 bases remained unmatched. CDR3: CASSNIQGAHGEQFF. DNA of the CDR3: TGTGCCAGCAGCAACATACAGGGGGCGCACGGTGAGCAGTTCTTC. The variable domain in full, completed from reference TRBV7-9 and TRBJ2-1, reads DTGVSQNPRHKITKRGQNVTFRCDPISEHNRLYWYRQTLGQGPEFLTYFQNEAQLEKSRLLSDRFSAERPKGSFSTLEIQRTEQGDSAMYLCASSNIQGAHGEQFFGPGTRLTVL.

This chain links TRBV6-5 with TRBJ1-3; possibly TRBD1 for D (6 bases). V was shortened by 4 bases and J by 1 base, with 11 bases between the two germline ends. The CDR3 extends over 15 amino acids. Germline loops: CDR1 MNHEY, CDR2 SVGAGI. Here the CDR3 reads CASSSTGHSGNTIYF. The CDR3 nucleotides read TGTGCCAGCAGTTCCACGGGACATTCTGGAAACACCATATATTTT.